This is a list of T cell receptor beta chains from one sample in a study of technical replicates of blood from a few donors. Repertoires were generated with immunoSEQ multiplex PCR, while TCRdb's copy carries only in-frame clones and drops some. The sample shows fewer than 20,000 clones, 82% of them seen only once. The sequenced sample was PBMCs. These TCRs come from a human donor in good health. Some clones in this sample may be carry-over from other donors' samples. The CDR3 runs from the conserved cysteine through the conserved F or W. The order of the fields is D gene, V gene, clone size, J gene, CDR3 protein, CDR3 DNA. D genes are given only for firm matches. Clone size is not always given. Where it is, it says once, few, many or a class for expanded clones.

D: -
V: TRBV27
size: -
J: TRBJ2-5
CDR3: CACGGETQYF
DNA: TGTGCCTGCGGTGGAGAGACCCAGTACTTC

D: -
V: TRBV16
size: -
J: TRBJ1-1
CDR3: CASSRLQGNTEAFF
DNA: TGTGCCAGCAGCCGCCTACAGGGGAACACTGAAGCTTTCTTT

D: -
V: TRBV30
size: -
J: TRBJ1-1
CDR3: CAWAPGKGLNPEAFF
DNA: TGTGCCTGGGCCCCGGGAAAGGGCTTAAATCCTGAAGCTTTCTTT

D: TRBD2
V: TRBV6-4
size: -
J: TRBJ2-3
CDR3: CASSRLAGADTQYF
DNA: TGTGCCAGCAGTAGACTAGCGGGAGCAGATACGCAGTATTTT

D: -
V: TRBV4-1
size: -
J: TRBJ2-1
CDR3: CASAGGTRNEQFF
DNA: TGCGCCAGCGCCGGAGGGACGCGCAATGAGCAGTTCTTC

D: TRBD1
V: TRBV7-8
size: -
J: TRBJ2-7
CDR3: CASSLGSTGDYEQYF
DNA: TGTGCCAGCAGCTTAGGGTCGACAGGGGACTACGAGCAGTACTTC

D: TRBD2
V: TRBV7-7
size: -
J: TRBJ2-7
CDR3: CASSLSGLALDYEQYF
DNA: TGTGCCAGCAGCTTGTCGGGACTAGCACTGGACTACGAGCAGTACTTC

D: -
V: TRBV11-1
size: -
J: TRBJ2-7
CDR3: CASSSFSGYEQYF
DNA: TGTGCCAGCAGCTCTTTTAGCGGCTACGAGCAGTACTTC

D: TRBD2
V: TRBV6-6
size: -
J: TRBJ2-5
CDR3: CASSYSISGGRKTQYF
DNA: TGTGCCAGCAGTTACTCGATTTCGGGGGGTAGGAAGACCCAGTACTTC

D: TRBD1
V: TRBV27
size: few
J: TRBJ1-4
CDR3: CASSPRTGHNEKLFF
DNA: TGTGCCAGCAGTCCGCGGACAGGCCATAATGAAAAACTGTTTTTT

D: -
V: TRBV5-8
size: -
J: TRBJ2-1
CDR3: CASSWVARSEQFF
DNA: TGTGCCAGCAGCTGGGTAGCTCGGTCCGAGCAGTTCTTC

D: -
V: TRBV29-1
size: -
J: TRBJ2-1
CDR3: CSVDRLQANEQFF
DNA: TGCAGCGTTGACCGGCTACAGGCCAATGAGCAGTTCTTC

D: TRBD1
V: TRBV7-8
size: -
J: TRBJ1-1
CDR3: CASSFRATGLNTEAFF
DNA: TGTGCCAGCAGCTTCCGAGCGACAGGGTTGAACACTGAAGCTTTCTTT

D: -
V: TRBV6-5
size: -
J: TRBJ2-1
CDR3: CASGLGRSSYNEQFF
DNA: TGTGCCAGCGGGTTAGGGAGGAGCTCCTACAATGAGCAGTTCTTC

D: -
V: TRBV14
size: -
J: TRBJ2-7
CDR3: CASSQVTRSYEQYF
DNA: TGTGCCAGCAGCCAAGTTACCAGATCCTACGAGCAGTACTTC

D: -
V: TRBV6-5
size: -
J: TRBJ2-7
CDR3: CASSYSQYEQYF
DNA: TGTGCCAGCAGTTACTCTCAATACGAGCAGTACTTC

D: TRBD2
V: TRBV11-2
size: -
J: TRBJ2-5
CDR3: CASSRGGGAVKETQYF
DNA: TGTGCCAGCAGTCGGGGGGGAGGCGCGGTCAAAGAGACCCAGTACTTC

D: TRBD2
V: TRBV5-4
size: few
J: TRBJ2-2
CDR3: CASSLLAGVTGELFF
DNA: TGTGCCAGCAGCTTGCTAGCGGGAGTCACCGGGGAGCTGTTTTTT

D: TRBD1
V: TRBV4-2
size: -
J: TRBJ1-1
CDR3: CASSLTGEEDTEAFF
DNA: TGTGCCAGCAGCCTAACAGGGGAGGAGGACACTGAAGCTTTCTTT

D: TRBD2
V: TRBV11-2
size: -
J: TRBJ2-1
CDR3: CASSLFREARNEQFF
DNA: TGTGCCAGCAGCTTATTCCGGGAGGCCCGGAATGAGCAGTTCTTC

D: -
V: TRBV7-9
size: once
J: TRBJ1-1
CDR3: CASNKRGAGLDTEAFF
DNA: TGTGCCAGCAACAAACGTGGGGCAGGGCTCGACACTGAAGCTTTCTTT

D: -
V: TRBV7-9
size: -
J: TRBJ2-3
CDR3: CASSSVGGRTDTQYF
DNA: TGTGCCAGCAGCTCCGTTGGGGGCCGCACAGATACGCAGTATTTT

D: -
V: TRBV7-8
size: once
J: TRBJ2-5
CDR3: CASSSQGFGETQYF
DNA: TGTGCCAGCAGCTCCCAGGGATTCGGAGAGACCCAGTACTTC

D: -
V: TRBV27
size: -
J: TRBJ2-1
CDR3: CASTSLGNEQFF
DNA: TGTGCCAGCACCTCCCTCGGCAATGAGCAGTTCTTC

D: TRBD2
V: TRBV29-1
size: -
J: TRBJ2-3
CDR3: CSAKREAQYF
DNA: TGCAGCGCGAAACGGGAGGCGCAGTATTTT

D: TRBD2
V: TRBV5-1
size: -
J: TRBJ2-2
CDR3: CASRPPGLAGNTGELFF
DNA: TGCGCCAGCAGGCCACCCGGACTAGCGGGGAACACCGGGGAGCTGTTTTTT

D: -
V: TRBV27
size: -
J: TRBJ1-1
CDR3: CASSTPGRVTEAFF
DNA: TGTGCCAGCAGTACCCCCGGGAGGGTTACTGAAGCTTTCTTT

D: TRBD1
V: TRBV11-3
size: -
J: TRBJ1-2
CDR3: CASSLGDRGIAGYTF
DNA: TGTGCCAGCAGCTTAGGGGACAGGGGTATTGCTGGCTACACCTTC

D: TRBD1
V: TRBV19
size: few
J: TRBJ2-3
CDR3: CASSLGQGLLNTDTQYF
DNA: TGTGCCAGTAGCTTGGGACAGGGGCTCTTAAACACAGATACGCAGTATTTT

D: -
V: TRBV4-1
size: once
J: TRBJ1-2
CDR3: CASSQEFGREGYGYTF
DNA: TGCGCCAGCAGCCAAGAATTCGGCAGGGAAGGGTATGGCTACACCTTC

D: TRBD2
V: TRBV4-2
size: -
J: TRBJ2-5
CDR3: CASSQTAGGFQETQYF
DNA: TGTGCCAGCAGCCAAACAGCGGGAGGCTTCCAAGAGACCCAGTACTTC

D: -
V: TRBV6-1
size: once
J: TRBJ2-3
CDR3: CASSLRRGEDTQYF
DNA: TGTGCCAGCAGTCTGCGCAGGGGGGAGGATACGCAGTATTTT

D: -
V: TRBV21-1
size: -
J: TRBJ2-7
CDR3: CASTRRDRGRGTIYEQYF
DNA: TGTGCCAGCACCAGACGGGACAGGGGGCGCGGGACCATCTACGAGCAGTACTTC

D: -
V: TRBV9
size: -
J: TRBJ2-7
CDR3: CASSAGSHMNYEQYF
DNA: TGTGCCAGCAGCGCGGGTTCCCATATGAACTACGAGCAGTACTTC

D: TRBD2
V: TRBV9
size: -
J: TRBJ2-7
CDR3: CASSSAGLAGVVEQYF
DNA: TGTGCCAGCAGCTCCGCCGGCCTAGCGGGAGTTGTCGAGCAGTACTTC

D: TRBD1
V: TRBV5-1
size: -
J: TRBJ1-4
CDR3: CASSQGTGGMIEKLFF
DNA: TGCGCCAGCAGCCAAGGGACAGGGGGCATGATTGAAAAACTGTTTTTT

D: TRBD1
V: TRBV19
size: -
J: TRBJ1-4
CDR3: CASSPTSTGRFEKLFF
DNA: TGTGCCAGTAGTCCAACGTCGACAGGGAGATTTGAAAAACTGTTTTTT